The 13 T cell receptor beta chains below were found in one sample sequenced in a study of T cells after yellow fever vaccination (dated by TCRdb to the late 2010s). Library preparation was by 5' RACE. The sequencing machine was an Illumina NovaSeq 6000. TCRdb ran its own pipeline on the public reads, namely fastp trimming at Q25 and MiXCR clone calling, and kept in-frame beta chains. Identical CDR3 protein sequences are pooled into one entry, listed with their most common genes and DNA. For this sample there are a few hundred thousand distinct CDR3 sequences; about 4% appear just once. Approximately 23% of the sample is taken by the ten largest. What this sample's treatment or condition label stands for: live attenuated yellow fever vaccine strain. Sample: PBMCs, taken 5 days after the yellow fever booster vaccination. These receptors all stem from a man aged 18 to 35 who received the YFV17D yellow fever vaccine.

This clonotype was seen only once. This sequence joins TRBV4-3 and TRBJ2-2, with D unresolved. The CDR3 contains 14 residues. In germline, CDR1 is LGHNA, CDR2 YSLEER. Trimming pared 0 bases from V and 5 bases from J, leaving 7 bases between. As DNA, the CDR3 is TGCGCCAGCAGCCAAGATATAGATACCGGGGAGCTGTTTTTT. Translation: CASSQDIDTGELFF.

This chain uses TRBV15 with TRBJ2-1; TRBD2 might be the D (7 bases). From germline, CDR1 is LNHNV and CDR2 YYDKDF (reference sequence). The CDR3 runs to 15 residues. Trimming removed 5 bases at V and 1 base at J, with 12 bases between. CDR3 amino acids: CATSPEGGSYNEQFF. As DNA, the CDR3 is TGTGCCACCAGCCCTGAGGGGGGGTCCTACAATGAGCAGTTCTTC. The full variable domain, its missing parts supplied by reference TRBV15 and TRBJ2-1, is DAMVIQNPRYQVTQFGKPVTLSCSQTLNHNVMYWYQQKSSQAPKLLFHYYDKDFNNEADTPDNFQSRRPNTSFCFLDIRSPGLGDTAMYLCATSPEGGSYNEQFFGPGTRLTVL.

V and J are TRBV15 and TRBJ2-2; D ambiguous. V dropped 0 bases and J dropped 0 bases, with 2 bases sitting between them. The germline CDR1 and CDR2 sequences are LNHNV and YYDKDF (reference sequence). The CDR3 sequence is 14 residues long. The CDR3 DNA follows: TGTGCCACCAGCAGAGACACGAACACCGGGGAGCTGTTTTTT. Translation: CATSRDTNTGELFF.

A few counts support this clonotype. The V call is TRBV5-1, the J call TRBJ2-7; the D call may be TRBD1 or TRBD2 (6 bases each). The CDR3 covers 15 residues. Trimming shortened V by 3 bases and J by 6 bases, and 19 bases separated the two germline ends. Looked up from germline, CDR1 is SGHRS and CDR2 is YFSETQ. The CDR3 DNA reads TGCGCCAGCAGCTCCCCTCGGGGGCAGGGCTCCGAGCAGTACGTC. Translated: CASSSPRGQGSEQYV.

The chain uses TRBV6-1 and TRBJ1-3; D gene uncertain. Germline V lookup: CDR1 MNHNS, CDR2 SASEGT. The CDR3 totals 19 residues. The V and J ends lost 6 bases and 3 bases respectively, with 27 bases between them. CDR3 in amino acids: CASRHQSGLQAFLGNTIYF. The CDR3 DNA reads as TGTGCCAGCAGACATCAATCTGGGTTACAAGCCTTTCTTGGAAACACCATATATTTT.

The V and J genes are TRBV3-1 and TRBJ2-1, with 10 bases fitting TRBD2. J lost 0 bases, V lost 0 bases, and 11 bases had no gene match. CDR1 is LGHDT, CDR2 YNNKEL, per germline (reference sequence). The CDR3 contains 20 residues. CDR3 coding DNA: TGTGCCAGCAGCCAAGAAGGGGCTAGCGGGGGCCTTTACTCCTACAATGAGCAGTTCTTC. It translates to CASSQEGASGGLYSYNEQFF.

In this sample, this clonotype turned up many times. The CDR3 sequence is CASSLGQGGNSPLHF. CDR3 DNA sequence: TGTGCCAGCAGCTTAGGACAGGGGGGTAATTCACCCCTCCACTTT. The chain employs TRBV7-9 and TRBJ1-6; the match to TRBD1 covers 9 bases. Losses at the gene ends were 1 base for V and 6 bases for J; bases not matched to a gene: 1. The CDR3 runs to 15 residues. Germline V gives CDR1 SEHNR, CDR2 FQNEAQ (reference sequence).

This clonotype was seen more than once but under ten times. This sequence joins TRBV29-1 and TRBJ1-2; 9 bases fit TRBD1. The germline V gene has CDR1 SQVTM and CDR2 ANQGSEA. V lost 6 bases, J lost 11 bases, and 10 bases stayed unmatched. The CDR3 is made up of 12 amino acids. The DNA of the CDR3 is TGCAGCGTCAACACCCCGGGACAGGGATACACCTTC. Amino acids: CSVNTPGQGYTF.

This clonotype came up a few times. The rearrangement links TRBV6-1 to TRBJ1-5; D not certain. CDR1 and CDR2 from the germline V gene are MNHNS and SASEGT. V was pared by 7 bases and J by 3 bases, with 16 bases between. The CDR3 is 15 residues long. The CDR3 nucleotides are TGTGCCAGCACAGGTGCTACCAATTTCAATCAGCCCCAGCATTTT. Its translation: CASTGATNFNQPQHF.

This clonotype was observed at least ten times. This chain connects TRBV5-1 to TRBJ2-5, with 12 nucleotides matching TRBD1. Trimming took 2 bases from V and 6 from J; bases not matched to a gene: 5. CDR1 and CDR2 from the germline V gene are SGHRS and YFSETQ. The length of the CDR3 is 15 residues. The CDR3 nucleotides are TGCGCCAGCAGCTTCCGGGACAGGGGGCCGCAGACCCAGTACTTC. This sequence encodes CASSFRDRGPQTQYF.

A few counts support this clonotype. The rearrangement joins TRBV9 to TRBJ1-1; D is possibly TRBD1 (6 bases). Trimming took 2 bases from V and 5 from J, leaving 10 bases between them. This CDR3 spans 13 amino acids. CDR1 and CDR2 (germline): SGDLS, YYNGEE. The CDR3: CASSVGGQTEAFF. Written as DNA, the CDR3 is TGTGCCAGCAGCGTGGGGGGCCAGACTGAAGCTTTCTTT.

The rearrangement links TRBV29-1 to TRBJ1-2; D not resolved. This CDR3 comprises 13 residues. With 4 bases removed from V and 3 bases from J, the gap between germline ends came to 12 bases. In germline, CDR1 is SQVTM, CDR2 ANQGSEA. The CDR3: CSVAIGPDYGYTF. Written as DNA, the CDR3 is TGCAGCGTTGCAATCGGGCCAGACTATGGCTACACCTTC.

This clonotype has ten or more counts. V is TRBV7-4 and J is TRBJ1-5; D might be TRBD1 (6 bases). CDR3 length: 15 residues. With 1 base removed from V and 1 base from J, the gap between germline ends came to 8 bases. Germline assignment: CDR1 SGHVT and CDR2 SQSDAQ. Here the CDR3 reads CASSLGTASNQPQHF. The CDR3, as DNA: TGTGCCAGCAGCTTAGGGACAGCGAGCAATCAGCCCCAGCATTTT. Combining the CDR3 with reference TRBV7-4 and TRBJ1-5 gives the whole variable domain GAGVSQSPRYKVAKRGRDVALRCDSISGHVTLYWYRQTLGQGSEVLTYSQSDAQRDKSGRPSGRFSAERPERSVSTLKIQRTEQGDSAVYLCASSLGTASNQPQHFGDGTRLSIL.